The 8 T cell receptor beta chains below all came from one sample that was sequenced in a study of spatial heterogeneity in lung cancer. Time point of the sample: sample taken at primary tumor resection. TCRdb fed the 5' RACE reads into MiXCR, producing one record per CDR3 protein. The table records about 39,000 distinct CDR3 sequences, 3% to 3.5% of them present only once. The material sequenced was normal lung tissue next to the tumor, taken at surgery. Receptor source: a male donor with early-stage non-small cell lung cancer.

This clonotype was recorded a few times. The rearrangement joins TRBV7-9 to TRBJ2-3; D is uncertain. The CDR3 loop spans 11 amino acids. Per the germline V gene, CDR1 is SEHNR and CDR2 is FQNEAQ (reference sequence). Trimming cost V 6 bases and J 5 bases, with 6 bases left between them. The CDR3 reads CASRSLDTQYF. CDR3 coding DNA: TGTGCCAGCAGGTCTCTAGATACGCAGTATTTT.

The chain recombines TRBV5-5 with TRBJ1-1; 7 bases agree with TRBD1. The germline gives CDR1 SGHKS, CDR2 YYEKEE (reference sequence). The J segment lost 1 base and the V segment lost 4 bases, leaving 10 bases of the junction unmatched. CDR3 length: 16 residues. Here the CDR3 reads CASSLVGTVRNTEAFF. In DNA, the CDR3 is TGTGCCAGCAGCCTGGTAGGGACAGTGAGGAACACTGAAGCTTTCTTT.

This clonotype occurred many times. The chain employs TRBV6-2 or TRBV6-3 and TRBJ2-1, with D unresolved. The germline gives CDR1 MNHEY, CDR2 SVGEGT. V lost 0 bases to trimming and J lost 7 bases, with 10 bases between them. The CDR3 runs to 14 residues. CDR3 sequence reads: CASSYSFSPNEQFF. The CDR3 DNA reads TGTGCCAGCAGTTACTCGTTCTCACCGAATGAGCAGTTCTTC.

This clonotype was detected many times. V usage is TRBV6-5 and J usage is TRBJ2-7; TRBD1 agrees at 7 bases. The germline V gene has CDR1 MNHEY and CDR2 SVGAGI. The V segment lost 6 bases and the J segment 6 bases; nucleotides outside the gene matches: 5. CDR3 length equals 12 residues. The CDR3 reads CASSRTGAEQYF. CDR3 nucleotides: TGTGCCAGCAGCAGGACAGGAGCCGAGCAGTACTTC.

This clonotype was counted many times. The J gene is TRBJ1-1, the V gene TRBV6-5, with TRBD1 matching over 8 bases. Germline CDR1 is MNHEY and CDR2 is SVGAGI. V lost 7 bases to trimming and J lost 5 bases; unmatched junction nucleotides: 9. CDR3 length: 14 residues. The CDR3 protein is CASKRTGGSTEAFF. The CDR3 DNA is TGTGCCAGCAAAAGAACAGGGGGAAGTACTGAAGCTTTCTTT.

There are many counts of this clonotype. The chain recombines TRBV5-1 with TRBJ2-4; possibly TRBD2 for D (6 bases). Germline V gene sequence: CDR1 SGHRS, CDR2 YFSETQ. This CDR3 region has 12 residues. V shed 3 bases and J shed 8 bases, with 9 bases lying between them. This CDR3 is CASSSGSDIQYF. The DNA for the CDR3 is TGCGCCAGCAGCTCCGGGAGTGACATTCAGTACTTC.

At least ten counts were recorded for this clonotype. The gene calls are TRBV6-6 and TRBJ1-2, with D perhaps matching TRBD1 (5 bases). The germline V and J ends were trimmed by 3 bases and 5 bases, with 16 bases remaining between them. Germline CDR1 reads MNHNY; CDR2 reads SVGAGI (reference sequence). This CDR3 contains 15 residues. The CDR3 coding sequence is TGTGCCAGCAGTTATGGAACAGAAGAGGGGTATGGCTACACCTTC. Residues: CASSYGTEEGYGYTF.

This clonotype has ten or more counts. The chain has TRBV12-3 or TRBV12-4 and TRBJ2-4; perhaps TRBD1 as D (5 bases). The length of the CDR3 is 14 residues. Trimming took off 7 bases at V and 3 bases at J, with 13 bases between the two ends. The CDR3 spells CASTLTERKNIQYF. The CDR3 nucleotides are TGTGCCAGCACCTTGACAGAACGCAAAAACATTCAGTACTTC.